The source of this TCR beta chain is a study of T cell responses to AZD1222 COVID-19 vaccine. Broader study findings: At 160-218 and 743-854, vaccine-associated CD4 TCRs were dominant, and they spanned spike.

A note on this clone: Its antigen is not identified.

The V and J ends lost 0 bases and 5 bases respectively, with 9 bases between them. Germline CDR1 reads SGHKS; CDR2 reads YYEKEE (reference sequence). The CDR3 has 14 amino acids. Sequencing was performed with immunoSEQ multiplex PCR; in TCRdb, only in-frame clones are kept and a portion is missing. The table shows approximately 100,000 clones, with about nine tenths occurring only once. This chain links TRBV5-5 with TRBJ1-5, with D uncertain. The receptor was derived from an adult in good health. The sample in question was peripheral blood, obtained on day 0 of AZD1222 vaccination. CDR3: CASSLESTHQPQHF. Written as DNA, the CDR3 is TGTGCCAGCAGCTTGGAGAGTACCCATCAGCCCCAGCATTTT.